These 24 T cell receptor beta chains originate from one sample sequenced in a study of shared clonotypes between healthy human individuals (dated by TCRdb to between 2020 and 2021). Libraries were made using the immunoSEQ multiplex PCR assay. Held by TCRdb, this immuneACCESS table contains in-frame sequences only and omits some clones. Under half of the omission traces to an unresolved V gene where checked; the cause of the rest is unknown. The sample table holds under 850,000 clones, of which just under 75% were seen once. Approximately 1.8% of the sample lies in the top ten. The sequencing input was memory CD4+ T cells sorted from blood. Taken with the paper, the label for cell subset or site translates to: CD45RA-negative fraction. These TCRs come from a woman in her twenties or thirties in good health.

The V call is TRBV25-1, the J call TRBJ1-4; perhaps TRBD1 as D (5 bases). Trimming took 3 bases from V and 8 from J, leaving 16 bases between them. This CDR3 has 15 residues. From germline, CDR1 is MGHDK and CDR2 SYGVNS. Here the CDR3 reads CASSDRRAGKEKLFF. In nucleotides, the CDR3 is TGTGCCAGCAGTGATAGGCGGGCAGGGAAGGAAAAACTGTTTTTT.

The rearrangement joins TRBV4-1 to TRBJ1-3; 11 nucleotides align to TRBD1. The V segment lost 4 bases and the J segment 0 bases; nucleotides outside the gene matches: 11. The CDR3 is made up of 19 amino acids. Germline V CDR1 and CDR2: MGHRA, YSYEKL. The CDR3 DNA is TGCGCCAGCAGCCTCTCCGGCCACGGGACAGGGGGCTCTGGAAACACCATATATTTT. As protein: CASSLSGHGTGGSGNTIYF.

The V call is TRBV25-1, the J call TRBJ2-1, with 12 bases that match TRBD2. V trimming: 5 bases; J trimming: 9 bases; junction bases outside the gene matches: 8. The germline CDR1 and CDR2 sequences are MGHDK and SYGVNS. This CDR3 has 15 residues. As DNA, the CDR3 is TGTGCCAGCAGTCTTCGACTAGCGGGAGCACCTGAGCAGTTCTTC. Translation: CASSLRLAGAPEQFF.

This sequence joins TRBV2 and TRBJ2-4; D possibly corresponds to TRBD1 (5 bases). The CDR3 length is 17 residues. V lost 0 bases to trimming and J lost 3 bases, with 15 bases between them. Germline loops: CDR1 SNHLY, CDR2 FYNNEI. CDR3 nucleotide sequence: TGTGCCAGCAGTGAAGCGGGTCGATTTCAGGGCAAAAACATTCAGTACTTC. It is translated as CASSEAGRFQGKNIQYF.

The chain couples TRBV9 to TRBJ2-5, with D unresolved. Per the germline V gene, CDR1 is SGDLS and CDR2 is YYNGEE. This CDR3 is 15 amino acids long. V lost 4 bases and J lost 5, with 18 bases in between. This CDR3 reads CASSWSYSGQETQYF. The DNA of the CDR3 is TGTGCCAGCAGCTGGAGCTACTCGGGTCAGGAGACCCAGTACTTC.

This clone was counted a single time. This chain links TRBV19 with TRBJ1-5; unclear D gene. Trimming took 7 bases from V and 4 from J, leaving 17 bases between them. CDR1 is LNHDA, CDR2 SQIVND, per germline (reference sequence). CDR3 length equals 15 residues. CDR3 region: CASTLGWGGNQPQHF. CDR3 sequence (DNA): TGTGCCAGTACACTCGGGTGGGGAGGGAATCAGCCCCAGCATTTT.

The V gene is TRBV19, the J gene TRBJ2-2, with TRBD2 matching 8 bases. The trim removed 7 bases at V and 2 bases at J, leaving 9 bases unmatched. There are 16 residues in the CDR3. CDR1 LNHDA and CDR2 SQIVND come from the germline V gene (reference sequence). The chain's CDR3 is CASINGRALNTGELFF. The CDR3 nucleotides are TGTGCCAGTATAAACGGGAGGGCCCTTAACACCGGGGAGCTGTTTTTT.

The chain combines TRBV28 with TRBJ2-7, with D hard to call. The CDR3 has 14 residues. The germline V and J ends were trimmed by 1 base and 4 bases, with 11 bases remaining between them. The germline gives CDR1 MDHEN, CDR2 SYDVKM. CDR3 DNA sequence: TGTGCCAGCAGTTTATATCTCCGCTTATACGAGCAGTACTTC. This gives the protein CASSLYLRLYEQYF.

This clone was observed once. J is TRBJ2-2 and V is TRBV4-1; TRBD2 aligns across 9 bases. From germline, CDR1 is MGHRA and CDR2 YSYEKL. This CDR3 contains 17 residues. V trimming: 6 bases; J trimming: 0 bases; junction bases outside the gene matches: 8. The CDR3 DNA follows: TGCGCCAGCAGACCGGGACTAGCTTTTTCGAACACCGGGGAGCTGTTTTTT. As protein: CASRPGLAFSNTGELFF.

This clone appeared a few times. The rearrangement links TRBV5-1 to TRBJ2-3; D perhaps matches TRBD2 (7 bases). The CDR3 covers 17 residues. Trimming pared 4 bases from V and 0 bases from J, leaving 18 bases between. The germline V gene encodes CDR1 SGHRS and CDR2 YFSETQ. This CDR3 reads CASSRGAATSSTDTQYF. DNA of the CDR3: TGCGCCAGCAGCCGGGGGGCGGCAACCTCTAGCACAGATACGCAGTATTTT.

This clone came up many times. The genes are TRBV28 and TRBJ1-1; possibly TRBD1 for D (6 bases). V was pared by 8 bases and J by 3 bases, with 13 bases between. This CDR3 region has 13 residues. Per the germline V gene, CDR1 is MDHEN and CDR2 is SYDVKM. CDR3 bases: TGTGCCAGCGTCTGGAACAGGGACACTGAAGCTTTCTTT. This gives the protein CASVWNRDTEAFF.

The J gene is TRBJ2-7, the V gene TRBV28; D possibly corresponds to TRBD2 (6 bases). V was shortened by 7 bases and J by 1 base, with 11 bases between the two germline ends. Germline V gives CDR1 MDHEN, CDR2 SYDVKM. This CDR3 spans 13 amino acids. The CDR3 region has the DNA TGTGCCAGCACGGGGGAGGTTTCCTACGAGCAGTACTTC. Residues: CASTGEVSYEQYF.

This rearrangement joins TRBV6-5 to TRBJ2-7, with TRBD2 matching over 8 bases. Unmatched junction bases numbered 9, after V lost 5 bases and J lost 3 bases. This CDR3 region has 15 residues. The V gene's germline CDR1 is MNHEY and CDR2 SVGAGI. The DNA for the CDR3 is TGTGCCAGCAGTCCTCCGGGGGGGAGCGTCTACGAGCAGTACTTC. It is translated as CASSPPGGSVYEQYF.

The V and J genes are TRBV6-6 and TRBJ2-7; D is perhaps TRBD1 (5 bases). The CDR3 is 13 amino acids. The germline V and J ends were trimmed by 6 bases and 3 bases, with 12 bases remaining between them. Looked up from germline, CDR1 is MNHNY and CDR2 is SVGAGI (reference sequence). The CDR3 loop reads CASSTTVDYEQYF. In DNA form, the CDR3 reads TGTGCCAGCAGCACGACAGTGGACTACGAGCAGTACTTC.

The J gene is TRBJ2-7, the V gene TRBV25-1, with a weak D call TRBD1 (5 bases). This CDR3 contains 13 residues. The germline V gene encodes CDR1 MGHDK and CDR2 SYGVNS. The V gene lost 5 bases and the J gene lost 3 bases, with 11 bases spanning the gap. CDR3: CASSNRGSYEQYF. The CDR3 DNA follows: TGTGCCAGCAGTAATAGGGGTAGCTACGAGCAGTACTTC.

J is TRBJ1-1 and V is TRBV7-9; D not resolved. Germline V gives CDR1 SEHNR, CDR2 FQNEAQ (reference sequence). This CDR3 contains 13 residues. Trimming stripped 5 bases from V and 3 bases from J, with 10 bases between. The CDR3 protein is CASSPQVDTEAFF. As DNA, the CDR3 is TGTGCCAGCAGCCCGCAGGTAGACACTGAAGCTTTCTTT.

The V and J genes are TRBV4-1 and TRBJ2-7; D not certain. The V end was cut by 4 bases, the J end by 4 bases, with 8 bases between. CDR1 is MGHRA, CDR2 YSYEKL, per germline. CDR3 length equals 12 residues. CDR3 residues: CASSPDLYEQYF. The DNA of the CDR3 is TGCGCCAGCAGCCCAGACTTGTACGAGCAGTACTTC.

The chain employs TRBV19 and TRBJ1-5; 9 bases match TRBD1. The germline gives CDR1 LNHDA, CDR2 SQIVND (reference sequence). CDR3 length: 14 residues. Losses at the gene ends were 5 bases for V and 7 bases for J; bases not matched to a gene: 6. CDR3 loop: CASSGTGFAQPQHF. The CDR3 nucleotides are TGTGCCAGTAGTGGGACAGGGTTCGCACAGCCCCAGCATTTT.

The rearrangement uses TRBV28 and TRBJ2-6; weak D call: TRBD1 (6 bases). Germline CDR1 reads MDHEN; CDR2 reads SYDVKM. The CDR3 is 18 amino acids. V dropped 8 bases and J dropped 1 base, with 21 bases sitting between them. CDR3 region: CASSHRTALISGANVLTF. CDR3 sequence (DNA): TGTGCCAGCTCTCACCGGACAGCTCTAATTTCTGGGGCCAACGTCCTGACTTTC.

The chain employs TRBV5-4 and TRBJ2-7; TRBD1 aligns across 8 bases. The CDR3 is 12 amino acids. V was clipped by 7 bases and J by 6 bases; unmatched bases: 6. Germline V gives CDR1 SGHNT, CDR2 YYREEE (reference sequence). DNA for the CDR3: TGTGCCAGCGGACAGGGCGGGGTCGAGCAGTACTTC. Translating gives CASGQGGVEQYF.

In this sample, this clone turned up once. The rearrangement links TRBV28 to TRBJ2-1, with D possibly matching TRBD1 (5 bases). The CDR3 has 17 amino acids. In germline, CDR1 is MDHEN, CDR2 SYDVKM. Trimming shortened V by 2 bases and J by 5 bases, and 19 bases separated the two germline ends. The CDR3 is CASSLRKTVDVNNEQFF. CDR3 sequence (DNA): TGTGCCAGCAGTTTACGAAAGACAGTCGACGTCAACAATGAGCAGTTCTTC. The full variable domain, completed using reference TRBV28 and TRBJ2-1, is DVKVTQSSRYLVKRTGEKVFLECVQDMDHENMFWYRQDPGLGLRLIYFSYDVKMKEKGDIPEGYSVSREKKERFSLILESASTNQTSMYLCASSLRKTVDVNNEQFFGPGTRLTVL.

The chain links TRBV28 to TRBJ1-2; 8 nucleotides line up with TRBD1. This CDR3 has 14 amino acids. With V trimmed by 6 bases and J by 11 bases, 14 bases remained unmatched. Germline CDR1 MDHEN, CDR2 SYDVKM. The CDR3 DNA sequence: TGTGCCAGCAGGACCGTCGGGACAGGTCCCATTTACACCTTC. Translating gives CASRTVGTGPIYTF.

This clone was seen a few times. The chain couples TRBV27 to TRBJ2-3; D possibly corresponds to TRBD1 (5 bases). This CDR3 has 15 amino acids. V lost 3 bases to trimming and J lost 4 bases, with 14 bases between them. The germline V gene encodes CDR1 MNHEY and CDR2 SMNVEV (reference sequence). The CDR3 DNA reads TGTGCCAGCAGTTTCAGGGTGAATAAGGCAGATACGCAGTATTTT. This translates into CASSFRVNKADTQYF.

With regard to this clone: This could be a read error, since a much larger clone is one nucleotide away. The CDR3 DNA reads TGCGCCAGCAGACCAACCTACGAGCAGTACTTC. This sequence encodes CASRPTYEQYF. The chain is built from TRBV5-1 and TRBJ2-7; D is uncertain. Germline V lookup: CDR1 SGHRS, CDR2 YFSETQ. V dropped 5 bases and J dropped 2 bases, with 5 bases sitting between them. This CDR3 spans 11 amino acids.